The 12 T cell receptor beta chains below were found in one sample sequenced in a study of blood T cell repertoires in COVID-19. Here immunoSEQ multiplex PCR was the method, and the copy in TCRdb shows in-frame clones only, minus some. The table lists roughly 73,000 clones, about 88% of them singletons, with roughly 3.9% in the top ten. Material: peripheral blood. All receptors come from a man between 65 and 85 years old with active COVID-19.

J is TRBJ1-1 and V is TRBV4-3; D perhaps matches TRBD1 (5 bases). Germline CDR1 LGHNA, CDR2 YSLEER. V lost 1 base and J 1 base, leaving 10 bases between the germline ends. The CDR3 extends over 15 amino acids. In DNA form, the CDR3 reads TGCGCCAGCAGCCAAGGGGGGGACTGGAACACTGAAGCTTTCTTT. Amino acids: CASSQGGDWNTEAFF.

The genes are TRBV5-1 and TRBJ1-4; possible D gene TRBD1, 5 bases. Trimming took off 0 bases at V and 6 bases at J, with 9 bases between the two ends. This CDR3 is built from 14 residues. From germline, CDR1 is SGHRS and CDR2 YFSETQ. In DNA form, the CDR3 reads TGCGCCAGCAGCTTGGTTGTGGGGCATGAAAAACTGTTTTTT. Its translation is CASSLVVGHEKLFF.

The chain joins TRBV18 to TRBJ1-1; no reliable D call. The CDR3 covers 17 residues. Trimming pared 3 bases from V and 0 bases from J, leaving 17 bases between. The germline CDR1 and CDR2 sequences are KGHSH and LQKENI. The CDR3 is CASSPVPKQTMNTEAFF. The CDR3 DNA sequence: TGTGCCAGCTCACCCGTTCCCAAACAGACAATGAACACTGAAGCTTTCTTT.

V gene TRBV9 combines with J gene TRBJ2-3, with D perhaps matching TRBD2 (5 bases). Per germline, CDR1 SGDLS and CDR2 YYNGEE. The CDR3 loop spans 15 amino acids. V gave up 2 bases and J gave up 4 bases, with 14 bases separating them. The CDR3, as DNA: TGTGCCAGCAGCGTGGGATGGAGCGGCCCAGATACGCAGTATTTT. It codes for CASSVGWSGPDTQYF.

The CDR3 loop is CASSLGPDRADEQFF. For the CDR3, the DNA is TGCGCCAGCAGCTTGGGCCCTGACAGGGCCGATGAGCAGTTCTTC. This rearrangement joins TRBV5-1 to TRBJ2-1; 7 nucleotides agree with TRBD1. The junction had 8 bases not matched to a gene; V was cut back by 0 bases and J by 8 bases. The CDR3 extends over 15 amino acids. In germline, CDR1 is SGHRS, CDR2 YFSETQ.

CDR3 in amino acids: CASSLFGTGGDYGYTF. CDR3 coding DNA: TGTGCCAGCAGCTTATTCGGGACAGGGGGCGACTATGGCTACACCTTC. The rearrangement uses TRBV7-2 and TRBJ1-2; 12 bases match TRBD1. With V trimmed by 2 bases and J by 3 bases, 4 bases remained unmatched. Looked up from germline, CDR1 is SGHTA and CDR2 is FQGNSA. The CDR3 has 16 amino acids.

This rearrangement joins TRBV14 to TRBJ1-3; no reliable D call. Per the germline V gene, CDR1 is SGHDN and CDR2 is FVKESK. This CDR3 region has 12 residues. V was pared by 4 bases and J by 7 bases, with 8 bases between. The CDR3 region is CASSPFPNTIYF. The CDR3 coding sequence is TGTGCCAGCAGCCCGTTCCCGAACACCATATATTTT.

The rearrangement links TRBV6-6 to TRBJ2-1; the match to TRBD2 covers 8 bases. This CDR3 has 15 residues. J gave up 0 bases and V 6 bases, and 4 bases lay outside the gene matches. Germline assignment: CDR1 MNHNY and CDR2 SVGAGI (reference sequence). CDR3: CASSPREGSYNEQFF. The CDR3 DNA sequence: TGTGCCAGCAGCCCACGGGAGGGCTCCTACAATGAGCAGTTCTTC.

Only a few counts were recorded for this clone. The chain has TRBV9 and TRBJ2-1; maybe TRBD2 (6 bases). The V gene's germline CDR1 is SGDLS and CDR2 YYNGEE. Trimming removed 3 bases from V and 8 bases from J, with 12 bases in between. The CDR3 is made up of 13 amino acids. The CDR3: CASSAARGDEQFF. In DNA, the CDR3 is TGTGCCAGCAGCGCAGCACGCGGGGATGAGCAGTTCTTC.

The V and J genes are TRBV30 and TRBJ2-7, with 11 bases identical to TRBD1. The V gene's germline CDR1 is GTSNPN and CDR2 SVGIG (reference sequence). V was clipped by 1 base and J by 3 bases; unmatched bases: 5. The CDR3 totals 15 residues. CDR3 nucleotide sequence: TGTGCCTGGAGTGGGGGACAGGGGGGAGGCTACGAGCAGTACTTC. Translated: CAWSGGQGGGYEQYF.

The chain carries TRBV6-6 and TRBJ1-2; perhaps TRBD1 as D (5 bases). V was cut by 5 bases and J by 5 bases, with 24 bases left in between. The CDR3 sequence is 17 residues long. The germline CDR1 and CDR2 sequences are MNHNY and SVGAGI (reference sequence). CDR3 protein: CASSPPPTGSFGYGYTF. In DNA, the CDR3 is TGTGCCAGCAGTCCCCCGCCCACAGGCTCCTTCGGGTATGGCTACACCTTC.

Regarding this clone: One end of the junction varies from germline; a read error may be responsible. The gene calls are TRBV30 and TRBJ2-2; D remains unclear. The germline V gene has CDR1 GTSNPN and CDR2 SVGIG (reference sequence). This CDR3 contains 13 residues. CDR3 region: CAWNTENPGELFF. The CDR3, as DNA: TGTGCCTGGAATACGGAGAACCCCGGGGAGCTGTTTTTT. Variable domain in full (rest from reference TRBV30 and TRBJ2-2): SQTIHQWPATLVQPVGSPLSLECTVEGTSNPNLYWYRQAAGRGLQLLFYSVGIGQISSEVPQNLSASRPQDRQFILSSKKLLLSDSGFYLCAWNTENPGELFFGEGSRLTVL.